This note documents a single T cell receptor beta chain sequence. Its antigen remains unidentified. V dropped 1 base and J dropped 4; count of bases not matched to a gene: 5. The CDR3 totals 16 residues. Germline CDR1 and CDR2: SGHTA and FQGNSA. The method was immunoSEQ multiplex PCR; TCRdb's version includes in-frame clones alone and lacks a portion of them. In the table there are about 68,000 clones, 88% of which are singletons. This sample was taken from a study of chemoradiotherapy in HPV16-positive cancers. Study overall: Candidate HPV-specific clones and shared TCR motifs came from two HPV16-positive patients. Study results and caveats: Candidate HPV-specific clones and E7-related TCR motifs grew in tumor during treatment. The functional HPV-specific definition rests on just a couple of HPV16-positive patients.

Samples were taken several times over chemoradiotherapy. V and J are TRBV7-2 and TRBJ2-1, with 9 bases lining up with TRBD2. This TCR came from a human donor with HPV-associated anogenital cancer. This material consisted of blood, taken from a patient who underwent chemoradiotherapy. The CDR3 bases are TGTGCCAGCAGCTTAGATGGGACTAGCCCGTACAATGAGCAGTTCTTC. Translating gives CASSLDGTSPYNEQFF.